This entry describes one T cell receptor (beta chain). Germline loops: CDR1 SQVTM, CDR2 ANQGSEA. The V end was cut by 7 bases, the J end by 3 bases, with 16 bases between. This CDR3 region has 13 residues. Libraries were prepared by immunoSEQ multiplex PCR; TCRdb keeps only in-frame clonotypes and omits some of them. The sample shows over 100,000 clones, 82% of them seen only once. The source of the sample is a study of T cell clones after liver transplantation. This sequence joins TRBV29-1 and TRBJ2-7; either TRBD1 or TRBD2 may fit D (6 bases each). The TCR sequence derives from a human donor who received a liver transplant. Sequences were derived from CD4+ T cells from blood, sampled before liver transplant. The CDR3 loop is CSGGRGQGYEQYF. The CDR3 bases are TGCAGCGGGGGACGGGGGCAGGGCTACGAGCAGTACTTC.